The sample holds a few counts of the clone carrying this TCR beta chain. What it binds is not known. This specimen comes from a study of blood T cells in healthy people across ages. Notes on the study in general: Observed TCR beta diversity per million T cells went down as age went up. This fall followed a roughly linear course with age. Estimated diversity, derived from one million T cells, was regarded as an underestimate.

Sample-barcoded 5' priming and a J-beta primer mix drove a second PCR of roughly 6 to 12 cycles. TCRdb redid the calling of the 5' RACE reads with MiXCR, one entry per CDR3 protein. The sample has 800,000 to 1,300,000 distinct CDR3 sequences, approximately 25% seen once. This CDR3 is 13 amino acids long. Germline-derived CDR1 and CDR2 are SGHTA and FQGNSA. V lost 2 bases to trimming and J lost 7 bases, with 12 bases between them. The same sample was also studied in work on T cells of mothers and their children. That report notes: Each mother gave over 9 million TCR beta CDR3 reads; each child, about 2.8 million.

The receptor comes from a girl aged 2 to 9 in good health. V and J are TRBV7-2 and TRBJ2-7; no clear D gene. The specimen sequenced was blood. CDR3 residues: CASSLSPVAEQYF. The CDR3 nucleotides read TGTGCCAGCAGCTTATCTCCCGTTGCGGAGCAGTACTTC.